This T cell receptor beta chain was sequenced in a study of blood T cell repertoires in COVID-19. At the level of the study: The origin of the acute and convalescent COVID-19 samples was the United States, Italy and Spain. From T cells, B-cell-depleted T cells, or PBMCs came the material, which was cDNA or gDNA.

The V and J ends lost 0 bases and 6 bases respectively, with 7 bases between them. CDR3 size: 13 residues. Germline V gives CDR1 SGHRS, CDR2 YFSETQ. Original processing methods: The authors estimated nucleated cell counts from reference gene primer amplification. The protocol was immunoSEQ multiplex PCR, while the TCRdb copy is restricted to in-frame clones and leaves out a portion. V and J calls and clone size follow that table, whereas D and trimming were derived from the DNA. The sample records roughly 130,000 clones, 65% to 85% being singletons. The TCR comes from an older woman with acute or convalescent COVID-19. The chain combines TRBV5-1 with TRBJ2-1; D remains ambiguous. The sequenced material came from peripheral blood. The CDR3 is CASSLVASNEQFF. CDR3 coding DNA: TGCGCCAGCAGCTTGGTGGCCTCCAATGAGCAGTTCTTC.